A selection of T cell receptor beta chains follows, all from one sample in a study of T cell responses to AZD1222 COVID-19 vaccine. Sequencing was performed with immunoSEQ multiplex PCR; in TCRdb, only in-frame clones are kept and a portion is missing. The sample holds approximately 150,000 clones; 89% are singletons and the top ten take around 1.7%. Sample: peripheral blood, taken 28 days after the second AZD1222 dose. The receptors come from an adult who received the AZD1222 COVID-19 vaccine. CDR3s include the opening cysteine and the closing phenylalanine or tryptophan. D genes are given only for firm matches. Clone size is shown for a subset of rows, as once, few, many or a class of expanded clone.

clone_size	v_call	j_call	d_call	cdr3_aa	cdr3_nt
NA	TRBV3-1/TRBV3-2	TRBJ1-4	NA	CASSQQTAIGEKLFF	TGTGCCAGCAGCCAACAGACGGCGATTGGCGAAAAACTGTTTTTT
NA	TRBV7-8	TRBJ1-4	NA	CASSLGSNEKLFF	TGTGCCAGCAGCTTGGGATCGAATGAAAAACTGTTTTTT
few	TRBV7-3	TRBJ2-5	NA	CASKGGASEKTQYF	TGTGCCAGCAAAGGGGGGGCTAGCGAAAAGACCCAGTACTTC
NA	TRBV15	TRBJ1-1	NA	CATSSTDLSGVNTEAFF	TGTGCCACCAGCTCGACGGACCTCTCCGGGGTGAACACTGAAGCTTTCTTT
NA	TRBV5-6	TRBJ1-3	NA	CASSLPGSSGNTIYF	TGTGCCAGCAGCTTGCCCGGGAGCTCTGGAAACACCATATATTTT
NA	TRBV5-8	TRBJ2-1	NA	CASGSEYNEQFF	TGTGCCAGCGGGAGCGAGTACAATGAGCAGTTCTTC
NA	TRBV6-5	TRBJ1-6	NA	CASSYTVGSGSSPLHF	TGTGCCAGCAGTTACACGGTCGGGAGTGGGAGTTCACCCCTCCACTTT
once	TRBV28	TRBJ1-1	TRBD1	CASAFPGRGHTEAFF	TGTGCCAGCGCCTTCCCGGGCAGGGGGCACACTGAAGCTTTCTTT
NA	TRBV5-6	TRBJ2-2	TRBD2	CASSLRTSGKGELFF	TGTGCCAGCAGCTTGAGGACTAGCGGAAAAGGGGAGCTGTTTTTT
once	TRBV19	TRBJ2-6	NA	CASSIVSGYSSGANVLTF	TGTGCCAGTAGTATAGTTTCAGGGTATTCCTCTGGGGCCAACGTCCTGACTTTC
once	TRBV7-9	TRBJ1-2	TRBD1	CASSPALDRGRPDYGYTF	TGTGCCAGCAGCCCAGCCTTGGACAGGGGGCGCCCCGACTATGGCTACACCTTC
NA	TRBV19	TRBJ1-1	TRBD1	CASSRGRTGTGLNTEAFF	TGTGCCAGTAGTAGGGGAAGAACCGGGACAGGATTGAACACTGAAGCTTTCTTT
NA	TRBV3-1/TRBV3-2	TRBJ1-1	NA	CASSQGHRTEAFF	TGTGCCAGCAGCCAAGGACACCGGACTGAAGCTTTCTTT
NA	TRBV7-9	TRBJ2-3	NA	CASSLVRTSTDTQYF	TGTGCCAGCAGCTTAGTCCGGACTAGCACAGATACGCAGTATTTT
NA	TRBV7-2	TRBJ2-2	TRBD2	CASSWGPSGRRTGELFF	TGTGCCAGCAGCTGGGGACCTAGCGGGAGGCGAACCGGGGAGCTGTTTTTT
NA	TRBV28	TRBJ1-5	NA	CASSTDRIGQPQHF	TGTGCCAGCAGTACCGACAGGATCGGCCAGCCCCAGCATTTT
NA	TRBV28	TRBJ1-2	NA	CASSLSYGYTF	TGTGCCAGCAGTTTGAGCTATGGCTACACCTTC
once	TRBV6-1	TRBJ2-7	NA	CASSEAQRGTASYEQYF	TGTGCCAGCAGTGAAGCCCAGCGCGGGACAGCCTCCTACGAGCAGTACTTC
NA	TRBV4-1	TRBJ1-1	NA	CASSQDGGNTEAFF	TGCGCCAGCAGCCAAGATGGCGGAAACACTGAAGCTTTCTTT
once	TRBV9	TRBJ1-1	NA	CASSDGRWTEAFF	TGTGCCAGCAGCGACGGGCGGTGGACTGAAGCTTTCTTT
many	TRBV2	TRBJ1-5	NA	CASSERGGNQPQHF	TGTGCCAGCAGTGAACGGGGAGGCAATCAGCCCCAGCATTTT
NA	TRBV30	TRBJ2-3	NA	CAWETVDTQYF	TGTGCCTGGGAAACCGTAGATACGCAGTATTTT
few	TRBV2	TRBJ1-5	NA	CASRDDRGNQPQHF	TGTGCCAGCAGAGATGATAGGGGGAATCAGCCCCAGCATTTT
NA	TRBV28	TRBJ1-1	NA	CASRERQALEAFF	TGTGCCAGCAGAGAGAGACAGGCCCTTGAAGCTTTCTTT
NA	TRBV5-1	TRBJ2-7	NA	CASSGSSYEQYF	TGCGCCAGCTCCGGAAGCTCCTACGAGCAGTACTTC
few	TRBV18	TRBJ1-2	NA	CASSRDQTNYGYTF	TGTGCCAGCTCCCGGGACCAGACTAACTATGGCTACACCTTC
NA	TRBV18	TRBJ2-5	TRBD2	CASSPSGRMETQYF	TGTGCCAGCTCACCTAGCGGGAGGATGGAGACCCAGTACTTC
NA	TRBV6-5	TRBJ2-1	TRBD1	CASSLYRGYYNEQFF	TGTGCCAGCAGTTTGTACAGGGGATACTACAATGAGCAGTTCTTC
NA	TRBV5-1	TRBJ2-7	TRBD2	CASSPTSGRTYEQYF	TGCGCCAGCAGCCCGACTAGCGGGAGAACATACGAGCAGTACTTC
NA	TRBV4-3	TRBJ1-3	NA	CASSQDSGNGNTIYF	TGCGCCAGCAGCCAAGATTCGGGGAATGGAAACACCATATATTTT
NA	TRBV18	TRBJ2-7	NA	CASSPPGPGGIYEQYF	TGTGCCAGCTCACCCCCCGGGCCTGGGGGGATCTACGAGCAGTACTTC
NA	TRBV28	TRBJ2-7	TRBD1	CASRPTGLGSYEQYF	TGTGCCAGCAGGCCGACAGGGCTGGGTTCCTACGAGCAGTACTTC
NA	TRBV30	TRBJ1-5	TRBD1	CAFRDRGRGNQPQHF	TGTGCCTTCCGGGACAGGGGGCGCGGGAATCAGCCCCAGCATTTT
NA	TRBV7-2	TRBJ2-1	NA	CASGYNEQFF	TGTGCCAGCGGATACAATGAGCAGTTCTTC
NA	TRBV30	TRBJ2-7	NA	CAWSFGRGGYEQYF	TGTGCCTGGAGTTTCGGCCGTGGGGGCTACGAGCAGTACTTC
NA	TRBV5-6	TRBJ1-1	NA	CAIVTDGDTEAFF	TGTGCCATCGTTACCGACGGTGACACTGAAGCTTTCTTT
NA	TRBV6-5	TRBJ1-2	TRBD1	CASRIMDRPGYGYTF	TGTGCCAGCAGAATAATGGACAGGCCCGGTTATGGCTACACCTTC
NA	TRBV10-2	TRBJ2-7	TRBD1	CASRPGTGFPYEQYF	TGCGCCAGCAGGCCCGGGACAGGGTTCCCCTACGAGCAGTACTTC
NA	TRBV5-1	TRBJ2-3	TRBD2	CASSPGLATDTQYF	TGCGCCAGCAGCCCAGGACTAGCCACAGATACGCAGTATTTT
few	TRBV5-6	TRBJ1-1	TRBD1	CASSYDRGLMNTEAFF	TGTGCCAGCAGCTACGACAGGGGACTGATGAACACTGAAGCTTTCTTT
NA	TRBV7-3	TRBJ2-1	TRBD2	CASSRGLAGNNEQFF	TGTGCCAGCAGCCGGGGACTAGCGGGAAACAATGAGCAGTTCTTC
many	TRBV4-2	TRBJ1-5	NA	CASSQDESNQPQHF	TGTGCCAGCAGCCAAGATGAGAGCAATCAGCCCCAGCATTTT
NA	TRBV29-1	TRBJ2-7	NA	CSVEGGTHYEQYF	TGCAGCGTTGAGGGGGGAACCCACTACGAGCAGTACTTC
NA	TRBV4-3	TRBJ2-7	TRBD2	CASSQDLAGGIYEQYF	TGCGCCAGCAGCCAAGACCTAGCGGGAGGTATCTACGAGCAGTACTTC
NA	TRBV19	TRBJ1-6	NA	CASSPSDRDNSPLHF	TGTGCCAGTAGCCCTTCAGACAGAGATAATTCACCCCTCCACTTT
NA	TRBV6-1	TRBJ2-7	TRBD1	CASSEAPTGLTSYEQYF	TGTGCCAGCAGTGAAGCGCCGACAGGGCTTACCTCCTACGAGCAGTACTTC
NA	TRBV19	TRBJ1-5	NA	CASSVPTGPSNQPQHF	TGTGCCAGTAGTGTACCGACAGGCCCCAGCAATCAGCCCCAGCATTTT
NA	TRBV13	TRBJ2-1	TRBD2	CATTSGSIDEQFF	TGTGCCACGACTAGCGGGAGTATCGATGAGCAGTTCTTC
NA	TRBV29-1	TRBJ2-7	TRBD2	CSAITGTSAFYEQYF	TGCAGCGCGATCACCGGGACTAGCGCTTTCTACGAGCAGTACTTC
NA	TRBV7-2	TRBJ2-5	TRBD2	CASSSRLARETQYF	TGTGCCAGCAGCTCACGACTAGCTCGCGAGACCCAGTACTTC
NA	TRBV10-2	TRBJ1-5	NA	CASSDSPTSPQHF	TGCGCCAGCAGTGACAGCCCCACCTCGCCCCAGCATTTT
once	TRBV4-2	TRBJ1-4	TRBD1	CASSQGQGQGYTNEKLFF	TGTGCCAGCAGCCAGGGTCAGGGACAGGGTTACACTAATGAAAAACTGTTTTTT
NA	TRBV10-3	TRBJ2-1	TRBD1	CAISPPTGASSYNEQFF	TGTGCCATCAGCCCACCGACAGGGGCTAGCTCCTACAATGAGCAGTTCTTC
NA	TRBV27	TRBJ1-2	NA	CASSLRDPANYGYTF	TGTGCCAGCAGTTTAAGGGACCCAGCTAACTATGGCTACACCTTC
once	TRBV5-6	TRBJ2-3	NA	CASSHQGIGGTDTQYF	TGTGCCAGCAGCCACCAGGGGATCGGGGGGACAGATACGCAGTATTTT
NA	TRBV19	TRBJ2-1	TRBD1	CASSIGDRGGRAGVDEQFF	TGTGCCAGTAGTATAGGGGACAGAGGGGGTCGAGCCGGGGTTGATGAGCAGTTCTTC
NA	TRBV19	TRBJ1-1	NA	CASSIWDKGNTEAFF	TGTGCCAGTAGTATTTGGGACAAAGGGAACACTGAAGCTTTCTTT
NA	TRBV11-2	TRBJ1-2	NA	CASSPLNSNEIYTF	TGTGCCAGCAGCCCCCTAAATTCCAATGAGATCTACACCTTC
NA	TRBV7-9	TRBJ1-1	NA	CASSMTQGNTEAFF	TGTGCCAGCAGCATGACACAGGGAAACACTGAAGCTTTCTTT
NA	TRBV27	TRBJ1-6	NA	CASRGMTRYNSPLHF	TGTGCCAGCAGGGGGATGACTCGCTATAATTCACCCCTCCACTTT